This TCR beta chain was identified during a study of high-grade serous ovarian cancer treatment subgroups. Study at large: Samples averaged around 14,000 reads and 6,900 or so unique TCR beta rearrangements.

Looked up from germline, CDR1 is MNHEY and CDR2 is SMNVEV (reference sequence). V trimming: 8 bases; J trimming: 6 bases; junction bases outside the gene matches: 15. CDR3 length: 15 amino acids. Tumor samples were taken before definitive surgery or chemotherapy. Generated by immunoSEQ multiplex PCR, the TCRdb table keeps only in-frame clones and is missing some. The sample contains about 11,000 clones, less than 90% of which appear only once. For this clone: Antigen specificity is unknown.

Study results and limitations: The analyses considered CDR3 and ignored CDR1 and CDR2.

This chain joins TRBV27 and TRBJ2-7, with TRBD2 matching 8 bases. Sample: tumor tissue. The clonotype comes from a human donor with high-grade serous ovarian cancer. In DNA, the CDR3 is TGTGCCAGCTCCTTTTCAGCGGGAGAGTGGTTCGAGCAGTACTTC. This translates into CASSFSAGEWFEQYF.